This passage covers 12 T cell receptor beta chains from one sample sequenced in a study of cytomegalovirus exposure and HLA in healthy donors. It was with 60 Vbeta and 13 Jbeta primers that the PCR ran. Assay used: immunoSEQ multiplex PCR; TCRdb lists only in-frame clones, some missing. The table includes over 75,000 clones, about 88% detected once. Specimen: PBMCs. These receptors came from a woman aged 45 to 65 in good health and CMV-seronegative.

This clone occurred a few times. The V gene is TRBV29-1, the J gene TRBJ1-5, with 9 bases fitting TRBD1. This CDR3 has 14 residues. From germline, CDR1 is SQVTM and CDR2 ANQGSEA. The ends lost 6 bases at V and 0 bases at J; junction bases unmatched: 3. Here the CDR3 DNA reads TGCAGCGTAATGACAGGGGGTAGCAATCAGCCCCAGCATTTT. This translates into CSVMTGGSNQPQHF.

CDR3 loop: CASSEGIGQANTGELFF. The CDR3 region has the DNA TGTGCCAGCAGTGAGGGGATTGGACAGGCGAACACCGGGGAGCTGTTTTTT. The chain uses TRBV2 and TRBJ2-2; 7 positions agree with TRBD1. CDR3 size: 17 residues. Germline lookup yields CDR1 SNHLY and CDR2 FYNNEI. Unmatched junction bases numbered 7, after V lost 3 bases and J lost 0 bases.

V usage is TRBV5-3 and J usage is TRBJ2-7, with 8 bases fitting TRBD1. TRBV5-3 is reported as an ORF; its role is uncertain. This CDR3 region has 15 residues. Trimming at V came to 4 bases and at J to 1 base, leaving 7 bases not matched to a gene. CDR3 in DNA: TGTGCCAGAAGCGCCGGACAGGGACGTTCCTACGAGCAGTACTTC. It encodes CARSAGQGRSYEQYF.

This clone was picked up a small number of times. Its ends do not fully match the called genes, so a read error is possible. The chain combines TRBV15 with TRBJ2-1, with 9 bases aligning to TRBD2. Germline V CDR1 and CDR2: LNHNV, YYDKDF (reference sequence). The CDR3 length is 16 residues. The DNA of the CDR3 is TGTGCCACCAGCAGCCGCGGGAGGGCCTCCCACAATGAGCAGTTCTTC. Residues: CATSSRGRASHNEQFF.

The V gene is TRBV29-1, the J gene TRBJ2-5; a weak D match, TRBD2 (5 bases). V lost 2 bases and J lost 1, with 8 bases in between. Germline loops: CDR1 SQVTM, CDR2 ANQGSEA. The CDR3 sequence is 13 residues long. The chain's CDR3 is CSVETGVQETQYF. CDR3 DNA: TGCAGCGTTGAAACCGGGGTCCAAGAGACCCAGTACTTC.

The chain has TRBV5-6 and TRBJ1-1; no clear D gene. The CDR3 sequence is 14 residues long. Deletions cut 2 bases from V and 8 bases from J, with 16 bases between. Germline CDR1 SGHDT, CDR2 YYEEEE. As DNA, the CDR3 is TGTGCCAGCAGCTTCGACCCTGGGCAGACAGAAGCTTTCTTT. This codes for CASSFDPGQTEAFF. Filled out from reference TRBV5-6 and TRBJ1-1, the complete variable domain reads DAGVTQSPTHLIKTRGQQVTLRCSPKSGHDTVSWYQQALGQGPQFIFQYYEEEERQRGNFPDRFSGHQFPNYSSELNVNALLLGDSALYLCASSFDPGQTEAFFGQGTRLTVV.

The chain couples TRBV19 to TRBJ2-7; D unresolved. CDR1 and CDR2 (germline): LNHDA, SQIVND (reference sequence). The V end was cut by 2 bases, the J end by 3 bases, with 11 bases between. The CDR3 is 14 residues long. CDR3 sequence reads: CASSISNFYYEQYF. Written as DNA, the CDR3 is TGTGCCAGTAGTATATCGAACTTCTACTACGAGCAGTACTTC.

The rearrangement uses TRBV27 and TRBJ2-7; the match to TRBD1 covers 12 bases. V was pared by 3 bases and J by 6 bases, with 3 bases of the junction left unmatched. The V gene's germline CDR1 is MNHEY and CDR2 SMNVEV (reference sequence). This CDR3 contains 14 residues. Written as DNA, the CDR3 is TGTGCCAGCAGTTTCCGGGACAGGGGGCGCGAGCAGTACTTC. This sequence encodes CASSFRDRGREQYF.

The chain recombines TRBV28 with TRBJ1-1; D is uncertain. The V gene lost 6 bases and the J gene lost 1 base, with 12 bases spanning the gap. The CDR3 has 14 amino acids. CDR1 and CDR2 from the germline V gene are MDHEN and SYDVKM. The CDR3 nucleotides read TGTGCCAGCAGAATCGGGGTTGGGAACACTGAAGCTTTCTTT. Translation: CASRIGVGNTEAFF.

The V gene is TRBV5-6, the J gene TRBJ2-3, with TRBD1 as a possible D gene (6 bases). This CDR3 has 15 amino acids. In germline, CDR1 is SGHDT, CDR2 YYEEEE. V dropped 3 bases and J dropped 5 bases, with 16 bases sitting between them. CDR3 loop: CASSYQGIWGDTQYF. The CDR3 region has the DNA TGTGCCAGCAGCTATCAGGGGATCTGGGGAGATACGCAGTATTTT. Complete variable domain (other parts from reference TRBV5-6 and TRBJ2-3): DAGVTQSPTHLIKTRGQQVTLRCSPKSGHDTVSWYQQALGQGPQFIFQYYEEEERQRGNFPDRFSGHQFPNYSSELNVNALLLGDSALYLCASSYQGIWGDTQYFGPGTRLTVL.

The chain uses TRBV12-5 and TRBJ2-2, with no clear D. V was pared by 8 bases and J by 5 bases, with 12 bases between. From germline, CDR1 is LGHNT and CDR2 FRNRAP. The CDR3 is 13 residues long. DNA for the CDR3: TGTGCTAGTATTTCTTCGGAGACCGGGGAGCTGTTTTTT. This codes for CASISSETGELFF.

The chain carries TRBV30 and TRBJ2-7, with D perhaps TRBD1 (5 bases). Germline loops: CDR1 GTSNPN, CDR2 SVGIG (reference sequence). Trimming cost V 1 base and J 5 bases, with 18 bases left between them. The CDR3 spans 15 residues. CDR3 protein: CAWSAYWGRNDEQYV. CDR3 sequence (DNA): TGTGCCTGGAGTGCATACTGGGGCCGGAACGACGAGCAGTACGTC.